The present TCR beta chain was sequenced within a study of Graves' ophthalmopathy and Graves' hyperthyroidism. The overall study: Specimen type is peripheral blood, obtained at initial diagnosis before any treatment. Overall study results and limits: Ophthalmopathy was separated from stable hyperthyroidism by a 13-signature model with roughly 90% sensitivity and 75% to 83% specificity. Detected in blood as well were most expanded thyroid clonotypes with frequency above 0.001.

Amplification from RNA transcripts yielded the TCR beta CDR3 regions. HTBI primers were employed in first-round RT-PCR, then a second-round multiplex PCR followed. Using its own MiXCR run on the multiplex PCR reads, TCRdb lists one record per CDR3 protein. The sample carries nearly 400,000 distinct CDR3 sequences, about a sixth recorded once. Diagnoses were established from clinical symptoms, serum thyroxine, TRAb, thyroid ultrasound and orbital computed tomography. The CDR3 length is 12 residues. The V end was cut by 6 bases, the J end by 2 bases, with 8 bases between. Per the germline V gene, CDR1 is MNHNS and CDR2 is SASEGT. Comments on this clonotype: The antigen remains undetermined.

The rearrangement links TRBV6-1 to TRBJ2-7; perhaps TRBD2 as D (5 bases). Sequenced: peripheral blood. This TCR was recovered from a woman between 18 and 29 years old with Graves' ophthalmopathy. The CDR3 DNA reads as TGTGCCAGCAGACTAGGTCCCTACGAGCAGTACTTC. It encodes CASRLGPYEQYF.